The 18 T cell receptor beta chains below all came from one sample that was sequenced in a study of shared clonotypes between healthy human individuals. TCRdb keeps only in-frame clones here, not all; method: immunoSEQ multiplex PCR. The sample carries 550,000 to 750,000 clones, about 91% recorded once. CD8 cells regarded as naive lacked CD45RO, were positively chosen for CCR7, and omitted terminally differentiated effector memory CD45RA+ cells. The sequencing input was naive CD8+ T cells sorted from blood. Receptors were obtained from a man aged 25 to 40 in good health.

The chain combines TRBV7-9 with TRBJ1-1; D is uncertain. The V gene lost 5 bases and the J gene lost 7 bases, with 20 bases spanning the gap. CDR1 and CDR2 from the germline V gene are SEHNR and FQNEAQ (reference sequence). The length of the CDR3 is 15 residues. The CDR3 loop is CASSITDGGPDEAFF. CDR3 nucleotide sequence: TGTGCCAGCAGCATTACGGACGGAGGCCCAGATGAAGCTTTCTTT.

V is TRBV7-9 and J is TRBJ2-1; D gene unclear. Trimming removed 5 bases from V and 8 bases from J, with 10 bases in between. This CDR3 has 12 amino acids. Germline V lookup: CDR1 SEHNR, CDR2 FQNEAQ (reference sequence). The CDR3 loop reads CASSPPGYEQFF. CDR3 coding DNA: TGTGCCAGCAGCCCCCCAGGATATGAGCAGTTCTTC.

The chain carries TRBV28 and TRBJ2-7, with D possibly being TRBD1 or TRBD2 (5 bases each). Germline V gives CDR1 MDHEN, CDR2 SYDVKM. Between the trimmed V and J ends, which lost 6 bases and 1 base, there was a span of 10 bases. The CDR3 runs to 13 residues. The CDR3 reads CASSGDPSYEQYF. The DNA of the CDR3 is TGTGCCAGCAGCGGGGACCCATCCTACGAGCAGTACTTC. The full variable domain, rest sourced from reference TRBV28 and TRBJ2-7, is DVKVTQSSRYLVKRTGEKVFLECVQDMDHENMFWYRQDPGLGLRLIYFSYDVKMKEKGDIPEGYSVSREKKERFSLILESASTNQTSMYLCASSGDPSYEQYFGPGTRLTVT.

The chain carries TRBV6-6 and TRBJ2-3; no clear D gene. Germline loops: CDR1 MNHNY, CDR2 SVGAGI (reference sequence). This CDR3 has 14 residues. V was pared by 4 bases and J by 1 base, with 9 bases between. Here the CDR3 reads CASSLESGTDTQYF. The CDR3 DNA is TGTGCCAGCAGTTTGGAAAGCGGCACAGATACGCAGTATTTT.

This clone was detected once. The gene calls are TRBV29-1 and TRBJ1-3; no reliable D call. V lost 7 bases and J lost 4, with 8 bases in between. Germline CDR1 SQVTM, CDR2 ANQGSEA. The CDR3 consists of 11 residues. The CDR3 bases are TGCAGCGCAGAAATGGGAAACACCATATATTTT. Residues: CSAEMGNTIYF.

The chain recombines TRBV6-5 with TRBJ2-7; D call uncertain. Trimming removed 4 bases at V and 5 bases at J, with 12 bases between. The CDR3 spans 13 residues. Germline V gene data show CDR1 as MNHEY and CDR2 as SVGAGI. CDR3 residues: CASSSGHRDEQYF. DNA for the CDR3: TGTGCCAGCAGTTCGGGTCATCGGGACGAGCAGTACTTC.

The chain couples TRBV7-6 to TRBJ2-6; D gene unclear. This CDR3 spans 15 amino acids. The V end was cut by 1 base, the J end by 0 bases, with 4 bases between. Looked up from germline, CDR1 is SGHVS and CDR2 is FNYEAQ. The CDR3: CASSLGHSGANVLTF. Written as DNA, the CDR3 is TGTGCCAGCAGCTTAGGACACTCTGGGGCCAACGTCCTGACTTTC.

The J gene is TRBJ2-1, the V gene TRBV6-6; D is perhaps TRBD1 (6 bases). The CDR3 spans 12 residues. Germline CDR1 MNHNY, CDR2 SVGAGI (reference sequence). The V end lost 6 bases, the J end lost 6 bases, and 9 bases lay between the germline ends. The CDR3 loop reads CASRQGFNEQFF. CDR3 DNA: TGTGCCAGCAGGCAGGGGTTCAATGAGCAGTTCTTC.

This clone showed up just once. The J gene is TRBJ2-4, the V gene TRBV19, with 14 bases identical to TRBD2. Trimming at V came to 9 bases and at J to 1 base, leaving 11 bases not matched to a gene. The CDR3 runs to 18 residues. CDR1 is LNHDA, CDR2 SQIVND, per germline (reference sequence). CDR3 amino acids: CASRPPGLAGEAKNIQYF. The CDR3 DNA reads as TGTGCCAGCCGCCCCCCGGGACTAGCGGGAGAGGCCAAAAACATTCAGTACTTC. The full variable domain, in which reference TRBV19 and TRBJ2-4 provide the parts outside the CDR3, is DGGITQSPKYLFRKEGQNVTLSCEQNLNHDAMYWYRQDPGQGLRLIYYSQIVNDFQKGDIAEGYSVSREKKESFPLTVTSAQKNPTAFYLCASRPPGLAGEAKNIQYFGAGTRLSVL.

The chain is built from TRBV5-8 and TRBJ2-5, with TRBD1 identical over 7 bases. The better agreement between TRBJ2-7 and the DNA end casts doubt on the J call. CDR1 and CDR2 (germline): SGHTS, YDEGEE. The CDR3 contains 14 residues. The chain's CDR3 is CASSWPGQNYEQYF. CDR3 nucleotide sequence: TGTGCCAGCAGCTGGCCGGGACAGAACTACGAGCAGTACTTC.

Only one count was recorded for this clone. The V gene is TRBV19, the J gene TRBJ1-1; the match to TRBD1 covers 9 bases. V trimming: 1 base; J trimming: 0 bases; junction bases outside the gene matches: 6. Germline V gene lookup returns CDR1 LNHDA and CDR2 SQIVND (reference sequence). This CDR3 region has 17 residues. CDR3 nucleotides: TGTGCCAGTAGTATAGGATACTGGACAGGGGTGAACACTGAAGCTTTCTTT. Its protein product is CASSIGYWTGVNTEAFF.

The genes are TRBV6-6 and TRBJ1-2, with D tentatively TRBD1 (6 bases). CDR3 length equals 12 residues. Germline loops: CDR1 MNHNY, CDR2 SVGAGI (reference sequence). V dropped 6 bases and J dropped 8 bases, with 13 bases sitting between them. Written as DNA, the CDR3 is TGTGCCAGCAGCCCACAGGGAGCAGGCTACACCTTC. Translation: CASSPQGAGYTF.

The genes are TRBV7-9 and TRBJ2-1; D gene uncertain. Trimming stripped 4 bases from V and 8 bases from J, with 9 bases between. The CDR3 is 12 amino acids. Germline-derived CDR1 and CDR2 are SEHNR and FQNEAQ (reference sequence). CDR3 sequence: CASSSYSDEQFF. In nucleotides, the CDR3 is TGTGCCAGCAGCTCCTATAGTGATGAGCAGTTCTTC.

This rearrangement joins TRBV27 to TRBJ2-7; D is perhaps TRBD1 (5 bases). The CDR3 is made up of 15 amino acids. CDR1 and CDR2 (germline): MNHEY, SMNVEV (reference sequence). V was cut by 8 bases and J by 6 bases, with 23 bases left in between. DNA for the CDR3: TGTGCCAGCGGGGATTTTGGGGCCAGGGTGGGCGAGCAGTACTTC. Its translation is CASGDFGARVGEQYF.

The J gene is TRBJ1-1, the V gene TRBV28; unclear D gene. Germline values: CDR1 MDHEN, CDR2 SYDVKM. The V and J ends lost 6 bases and 2 bases respectively, with 16 bases between them. This CDR3 has 15 residues. The CDR3 reads CASSPVLERNTEAFF. The CDR3 DNA follows: TGTGCCAGCAGCCCGGTCCTAGAACGAAACACTGAAGCTTTCTTT.

This rearrangement joins TRBV4-1 to TRBJ2-4, with D perhaps TRBD2 (5 bases). The CDR3 runs to 17 residues. The germline gives CDR1 MGHRA, CDR2 YSYEKL. Trimming pared 1 base from V and 2 bases from J, leaving 15 bases between. The CDR3 protein is CASSQAEGAWSKNIQYF. CDR3 in DNA: TGCGCCAGCAGCCAAGCTGAGGGAGCCTGGTCCAAAAACATTCAGTACTTC.

This clone came up a few times. This chain links TRBV2 with TRBJ2-7; D uncertain. The CDR3 extends over 14 amino acids. V was trimmed by 3 bases and J by 3 bases, leaving 12 bases between them. Germline assignment: CDR1 SNHLY and CDR2 FYNNEI. CDR3 in amino acids: CASSEPGLNYEQYF. The CDR3 DNA sequence: TGTGCCAGCAGTGAGCCGGGCCTGAACTACGAGCAGTACTTC.

The chain is built from TRBV16 and TRBJ2-7, with 8 bases matching TRBD2. Per the germline V gene, CDR1 is KGHSY and CDR2 is FQNENV. This CDR3 spans 17 amino acids. Unmatched junction bases numbered 16, after V lost 4 bases and J lost 5 bases. The CDR3 here is CASSPIPVEREYHEQYF. The DNA for the CDR3 is TGTGCCAGCAGCCCAATACCGGTGGAGCGGGAGTATCACGAGCAGTACTTC.